This is a list of T cell receptor beta chains from one sample in a study of blood T cell repertoires in COVID-19. Here immunoSEQ multiplex PCR was the method, and the copy in TCRdb shows in-frame clones only, minus some. The sample yields 200,000 to 300,000 clones, roughly 86% seen once. The source material was peripheral blood. These receptor sequences come from a woman aged 25 to 39 who had recovered from COVID-19. The CDR3 runs from the conserved cysteine through the conserved F or W. A D gene is named only where the DNA matches it firmly. Size values are once, few and many counts, or a class for expanded clones, and some rows have none.

>TRBV11-2|NA|NA|TRBJ2-2
CASSIRQLLAGELFF
TGTGCCAGCAGCATACGACAGCTCTTAGCCGGGGAGCTGTTTTTT
>TRBV7-9|NA|NA|TRBJ2-7
CASIPREGLISSYEQYF
TGTGCCAGCATCCCACGAGAGGGATTAATAAGCTCCTACGAGCAGTACTTC
>TRBV6-6|NA|NA|TRBJ2-6
CASSYSSGGFLTF
TGTGCCAGCAGTTACTCGAGTGGGGGCTTCCTGACTTTC
>TRBV7-3|TRBD2|NA|TRBJ2-1
CASSLLASGGNEQFF
TGTGCCAGCAGCTTACTGGCTAGCGGGGGTAATGAGCAGTTCTTC
>TRBV11-3|TRBD2|NA|TRBJ2-7
CASSGSGGYEQYF
TGTGCCAGCAGCGGGTCGGGAGGGTACGAGCAGTACTTC
>TRBV6-6|TRBD1|NA|TRBJ1-2
CASKSDRGYGYTF
TGTGCCAGCAAATCAGACAGGGGTTATGGCTACACCTTC
>TRBV7-6|NA|few|TRBJ2-7
CASSPRESYEQYF
TGTGCCAGCAGCCCTCGAGAAAGCTACGAGCAGTACTTC
>TRBV5-1|NA|few|TRBJ2-2
CASHLSGHKNTGELFF
TGCGCCAGCCACCTCTCGGGACATAAGAACACCGGGGAGCTGTTTTTT
>TRBV12-3/TRBV12-4|NA|NA|TRBJ1-2
CASSFSLTGYTF
TGTGCCAGCAGTTTTTCTCTGACAGGCTACACCTTC
>TRBV2|TRBD1|NA|TRBJ1-2
CASSPDRGNGYTF
TGTGCCAGCAGTCCCGACAGGGGAAATGGCTACACCTTC
>TRBV18|TRBD1|NA|TRBJ2-7
CASSPEGTGQYGGGGYEQYF
TGTGCCAGCTCTCCCGAAGGGACAGGGCAGTATGGCGGGGGCGGCTACGAGCAGTACTTC
>TRBV3-1/TRBV3-2|NA|few|TRBJ2-7
CASSQETRTNTYEQYF
TGTGCCAGCAGCCAAGAGACTAGGACTAACACCTACGAGCAGTACTTC
>TRBV7-9|TRBD1|NA|TRBJ2-3
CASSLASQTGKYRTDTQYF
TGTGCCAGCAGCTTAGCGTCTCAGACAGGGAAGTATCGCACAGATACGCAGTATTTT
>TRBV19|NA|NA|TRBJ1-2
CASSSGPGDLDYGYTF
TGTGCCAGTAGTTCGGGACCTGGGGACTTAGACTATGGCTACACCTTC
>TRBV11-3|NA|NA|TRBJ2-1
CASSSRSESSYNEQFF
TGTGCCAGCAGCTCCCGGTCGGAGAGCTCCTACAATGAGCAGTTCTTC
>TRBV29-1|NA|NA|TRBJ2-1
CSGHRVNTYNEQFF
TGCAGCGGTCACAGGGTCAACACCTACAATGAGCAGTTCTTC
>TRBV4-1|NA|NA|TRBJ2-5
CASSFTSFETQYF
TGCGCCAGCAGCTTCACTAGCTTTGAGACCCAGTACTTC
>TRBV7-9|NA|NA|TRBJ2-4
CASSPSLHQGGDIQYF
TGTGCCAGCAGCCCTTCACTCCACCAGGGTGGGGACATTCAGTACTTC
>TRBV13|TRBD2|NA|TRBJ2-3
CASSHGLDITDTQYF
TGTGCCAGCAGCCATGGACTAGACATCACAGATACGCAGTATTTT
>TRBV5-4|TRBD1|NA|TRBJ1-4
CASSLWDRGEKLFF
TGTGCCAGCAGCTTATGGGACAGGGGTGAAAAACTGTTTTTT
>TRBV2|NA|NA|TRBJ2-7
CASSSMTGAYEQYF
TGTGCCAGCAGCTCCATGACAGGTGCCTACGAGCAGTACTTC
>TRBV7-3|TRBD2|NA|TRBJ2-3
CASSLMRGGATDTQYF
TGTGCCAGCAGCTTAATGCGCGGGGGTGCCACAGATACGCAGTATTTT
>TRBV5-6|NA|NA|TRBJ1-5
CASSWGGGQPQHF
TGTGCCAGCAGCTGGGGGGGAGGTCAGCCCCAGCATTTT
>TRBV9|NA|NA|TRBJ1-2
CASSPGRERGGYTF
TGTGCCAGCAGCCCAGGGAGGGAACGGGGTGGCTACACCTTC
>TRBV2|NA|NA|TRBJ2-1
CASSDLPGIYNEQFF
TGTGCCAGCAGTGATCTTCCAGGTATCTACAATGAGCAGTTCTTC
>TRBV18|NA|once|TRBJ1-6
CASSPQGLGSPLHF
TGTGCCAGCTCACCACAGGGGTTAGGTTCACCCCTCCACTTT
>TRBV19|TRBD2|NA|TRBJ2-1
CASSIAMWSRLAGFGYNEQFF
TGTGCCAGTAGTATAGCCATGTGGTCGAGACTAGCGGGTTTTGGCTACAATGAGCAGTTCTTC